The T cell receptor (beta chain) described here comes from a study of blood T cell repertoires in COVID-19. Overall study context: Samples of COVID-19 (acute and convalescent) were obtained from the United States, Italy and Spain. Nucleic acid was either cDNA or gDNA, and it came from T cells, B-cell-depleted T cells, or PBMCs.

Germline CDR1 SGHRS, CDR2 YFSETQ. The CDR3 runs 12 residues. V was shortened by 5 bases and J by 7 bases, with 12 bases between the two germline ends. Original processing methods: Researchers report that nucleated cell counts were estimated from reference gene primer amplification. Method: immunoSEQ multiplex PCR; TCRdb's copy keeps in-frame clones and lacks some. The V and J calls and clone size come from that table; D and trimming were worked out from the DNA. The sample yields approximately 61,000 clones, around 87% seen once. This clone came up a few times. This chain connects TRBV5-1 to TRBJ1-2; D might be TRBD1 (5 bases). The receptor was isolated from a human donor in a cohort sampled during active COVID-19. Sequencing was performed on peripheral blood. CDR3 protein: CASRTVDGGYTF. The CDR3 coding sequence is TGCGCCAGCAGGACAGTGGATGGTGGCTACACCTTC. Full variable domain (rest looked up from reference TRBV5-1 and TRBJ1-2): KAGVTQTPRYLIKTRGQQVTLSCSPISGHRSVSWYQQTPGQGLQFLFEYFSETQRNKGNFPGRFSGRQFSNSRSEMNVSTLELGDSALYLCASRTVDGGYTFGSGTRLTVV.